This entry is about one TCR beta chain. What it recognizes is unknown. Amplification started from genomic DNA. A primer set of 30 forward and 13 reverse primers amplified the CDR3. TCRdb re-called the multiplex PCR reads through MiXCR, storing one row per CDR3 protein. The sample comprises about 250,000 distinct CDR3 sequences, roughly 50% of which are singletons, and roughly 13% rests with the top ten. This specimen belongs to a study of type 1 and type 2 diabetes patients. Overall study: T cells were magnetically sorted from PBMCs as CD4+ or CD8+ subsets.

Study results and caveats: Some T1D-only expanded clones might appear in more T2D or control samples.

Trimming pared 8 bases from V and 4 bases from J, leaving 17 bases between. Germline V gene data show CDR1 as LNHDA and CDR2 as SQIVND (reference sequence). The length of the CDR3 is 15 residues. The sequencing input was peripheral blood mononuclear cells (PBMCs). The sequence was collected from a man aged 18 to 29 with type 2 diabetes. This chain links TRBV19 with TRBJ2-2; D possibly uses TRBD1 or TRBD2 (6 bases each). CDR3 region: CASSQGRGGTGELFF. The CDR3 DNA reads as TGTGCCAGTTCCCAAGGCAGGGGAGGCACCGGGGAGCTGTTTTTT.